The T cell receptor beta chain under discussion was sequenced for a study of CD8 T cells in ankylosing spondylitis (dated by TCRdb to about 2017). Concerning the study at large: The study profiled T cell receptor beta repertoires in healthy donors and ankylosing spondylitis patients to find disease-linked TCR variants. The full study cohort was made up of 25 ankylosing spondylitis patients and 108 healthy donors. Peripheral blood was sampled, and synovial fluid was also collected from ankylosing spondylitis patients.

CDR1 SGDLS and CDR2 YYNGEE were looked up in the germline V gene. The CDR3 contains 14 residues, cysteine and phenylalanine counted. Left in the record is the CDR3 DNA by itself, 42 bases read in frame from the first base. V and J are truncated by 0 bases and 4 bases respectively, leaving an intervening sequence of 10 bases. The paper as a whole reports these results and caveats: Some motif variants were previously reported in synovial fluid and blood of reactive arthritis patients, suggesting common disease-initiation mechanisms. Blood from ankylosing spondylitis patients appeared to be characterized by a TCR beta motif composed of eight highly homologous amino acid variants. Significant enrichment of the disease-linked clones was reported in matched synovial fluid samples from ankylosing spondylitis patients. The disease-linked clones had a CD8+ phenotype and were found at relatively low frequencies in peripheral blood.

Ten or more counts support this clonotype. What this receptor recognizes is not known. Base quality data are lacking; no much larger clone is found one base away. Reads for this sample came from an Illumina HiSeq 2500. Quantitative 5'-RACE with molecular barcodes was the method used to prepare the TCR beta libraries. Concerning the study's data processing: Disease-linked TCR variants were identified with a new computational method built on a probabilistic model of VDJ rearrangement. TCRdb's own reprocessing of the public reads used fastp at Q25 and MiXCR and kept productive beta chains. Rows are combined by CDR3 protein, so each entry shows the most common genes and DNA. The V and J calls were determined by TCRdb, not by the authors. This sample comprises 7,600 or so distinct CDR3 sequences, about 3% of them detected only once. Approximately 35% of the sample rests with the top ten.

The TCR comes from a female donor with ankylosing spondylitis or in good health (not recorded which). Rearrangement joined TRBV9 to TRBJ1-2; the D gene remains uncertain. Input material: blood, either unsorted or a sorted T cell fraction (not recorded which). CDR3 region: CASSVVPGSYGYTF. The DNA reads TGTGCCAGCAGCGTAGTACCGGGGTCCTATGGCTACACCTTC. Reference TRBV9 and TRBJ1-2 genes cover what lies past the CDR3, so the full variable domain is DSGVTQTPKHLITATGQRVTLRCSPRSGDLSVYWYQQSLDQGLQFLIQYYNGEERAKGNILERFSAQQFPDLHSELNLSSLELGDSALYFCASSVVPGSYGYTFGSGTRLTVV.